Presented here are 14 T cell receptor beta chains from one specimen sequenced in a study of CD8 T cells in ankylosing spondylitis. TCRdb ran MiXCR on the 5' RACE reads and lists one entry per CDR3 protein. The sample carries 85,000 to 90,000 distinct CDR3 sequences, under 30% recorded once. Sequences were obtained from blood, either unsorted or a sorted T cell fraction (not recorded which). The source of these receptors is a male donor with ankylosing spondylitis or in good health (not recorded which).

The chain recombines TRBV5-1 with TRBJ2-2, with D uncertain. The CDR3 is 14 amino acids. The germline V and J ends were trimmed by 1 base and 6 bases, with 10 bases remaining between them. CDR1 is SGHRS and CDR2 is YFSETQ in the germline V gene. The DNA of the CDR3 is TGCGCCAGCAGCTTGCACCGAGGATCCGGGGAGCTGTTTTTT. Translated, it gives CASSLHRGSGELFF.

Only a few counts were recorded for this clonotype. V and J are TRBV11-1 and TRBJ2-1; 11 nucleotides agree with TRBD2. Germline V gives CDR1 SGHAT, CDR2 FQDESV (reference sequence). V was clipped by 5 bases and J by 10 bases; unmatched bases: 7. The CDR3 consists of 14 residues. The DNA for the CDR3 is TGTGCCAGCAGCCTTGAGCTAGCGGGAGGCGAGCAGTTCTTC. Its protein is CASSLELAGGEQFF.

This clonotype was seen many times. The genes are TRBV4-1 and TRBJ1-1, with a tentative D call TRBD1 (5 bases). This CDR3 is built from 14 residues. Trimming stripped 4 bases from V and 5 bases from J, with 14 bases between. Germline CDR1 and CDR2: MGHRA and YSYEKL. CDR3 sequence reads: CASSRGPVPTEAFF. In nucleotides, the CDR3 is TGCGCCAGCAGCCGGGGACCCGTGCCGACTGAAGCTTTCTTT.

The DNA for the CDR3 is TGTGCCAGCAGCATGGGTCCCACAGATACGCAGTATTTT. Amino acids: CASSMGPTDTQYF. The chain has TRBV9 and TRBJ2-3, with D unresolved. Germline V gives CDR1 SGDLS, CDR2 YYNGEE. The V end lost 4 bases, the J end lost 2 bases, and 8 bases lay between the germline ends. This CDR3 contains 13 residues.

In its sample, this clonotype was seen many times. V gene TRBV20-1 combines with J gene TRBJ2-4; no definite D call. The CDR3 is made up of 17 amino acids. Trimming stripped 2 bases from V and 0 bases from J, with 17 bases between. The V gene's germline CDR1 is DFQATT and CDR2 SNEGSKA (reference sequence). The CDR3 here is CSARNSGFSSAKNIQYF. The CDR3 bases are TGCAGTGCTAGAAACTCCGGGTTTTCGTCAGCCAAAAACATTCAGTACTTC.

The chain recombines TRBV12-3 or TRBV12-4 with TRBJ2-3; D gene uncertain. The CDR3 length is 12 residues. Deletions cut 2 bases from V and 5 bases from J, with 5 bases between. The CDR3 here is CASSLREDTQYF. In DNA form, the CDR3 reads TGTGCCAGCAGTTTAAGGGAAGATACGCAGTATTTT.

The chain carries TRBV9 and TRBJ2-3; no clear D gene. Between the trimmed V and J ends, which lost 0 bases and 7 bases, there was a span of 9 bases. The CDR3 contains 13 residues. CDR1 and CDR2 from the germline V gene are SGDLS and YYNGEE. The chain's CDR3 is CASSVGDFHTQYF. CDR3 sequence (DNA): TGTGCCAGCAGCGTAGGTGACTTTCATACGCAGTATTTT.

The chain combines TRBV7-9 with TRBJ1-6; no definite D call. The germline V and J ends were trimmed by 5 bases and 9 bases, with 14 bases remaining between them. The CDR3 totals 14 residues. Germline values: CDR1 SEHNR, CDR2 FQNEAQ (reference sequence). The CDR3 sequence is CASSPSLAGSPLHF. As DNA, the CDR3 is TGTGCCAGCAGCCCGTCGCTAGCTGGTTCACCCCTCCACTTT.

This clonotype has at least ten counts. The chain carries TRBV29-1 and TRBJ2-2; TRBD2 matches at 9 bases. Trimming removed 4 bases from V and 2 bases from J; junction bases left unmatched: 2. This CDR3 has 14 residues. Germline CDR1 is SQVTM and CDR2 is ANQGSEA. The CDR3 sequence: CSVGGLANTGELFF. DNA of the CDR3: TGCAGCGTTGGGGGACTAGCTAACACCGGGGAGCTGTTTTTT.

This clonotype has more than one count but fewer than ten. This chain joins TRBV20-1 and TRBJ2-3; maybe TRBD1 (6 bases). The CDR3 is 16 residues long. Germline lookup yields CDR1 DFQATT and CDR2 SNEGSKA (reference sequence). V was trimmed by 0 bases and J by 6 bases, leaving 19 bases between them. The CDR3 spells CSARDWGQRIHDTQYF. CDR3 sequence (DNA): TGCAGTGCTAGAGATTGGGGGCAACGCATCCATGATACGCAGTATTTT.

This chain uses TRBV20-1 with TRBJ2-3; 13 bases are a match to TRBD2. This CDR3 is 17 amino acids long. Trimming removed 2 bases from V and 2 bases from J; junction bases left unmatched: 7. CDR1 DFQATT and CDR2 SNEGSKA come from the germline V gene (reference sequence). Here the CDR3 DNA reads TGCAGTGCTAGATTTCCGGGACTAGCGGGACCCACAGATACGCAGTATTTT. Its translation: CSARFPGLAGPTDTQYF.

In this sample, this clonotype turned up a few times. In nucleotides, the CDR3 is TGTGCCAGCAGTTTAACATCGATAGCGGGAGGGCCTAGGAAAGATACGCAGTATTTT. This gives the protein CASSLTSIAGGPRKDTQYF. V is TRBV12-3 or TRBV12-4 and J is TRBJ2-3; 11 bases are a match to TRBD2. This CDR3 contains 19 residues. The V gene end was trimmed by 2 bases and the J gene end by 5 bases; junction bases not matched to a gene: 15.

There are many counts of this clonotype. This chain joins TRBV5-1 and TRBJ2-2, with 9 bases identical to TRBD1. Germline trimming cut 3 bases from V and 0 bases from J; bases unmatched to any gene: 6. The length of the CDR3 is 17 residues. Germline lookup yields CDR1 SGHRS and CDR2 YFSETQ. The CDR3 nucleotides read TGCGCCAGCAGCTCACGGGACAGGGTACCGAACACCGGGGAGCTGTTTTTT. Translating it yields CASSSRDRVPNTGELFF.

The chain carries TRBV12-3 or TRBV12-4 and TRBJ2-2, with a weak D call TRBD1 (5 bases). V shed 6 bases and J shed 5 bases, with 13 bases lying between them. The CDR3 covers 14 residues. CDR3 nucleotide sequence: TGTGCCAGCAGCCGGGCAGGGTCAACCGGGGAGCTGTTTTTT. Residues: CASSRAGSTGELFF.